This is a list of T cell receptor beta chains from one sample in a study of blood T cell repertoires in COVID-19. Profiling relied on immunoSEQ multiplex PCR, and the TCRdb table lists in-frame clones only, not all of them. The data show over 200,000 clones, 90% seen once. Sequenced input: peripheral blood. The receptors were sampled from a man aged 25 to 45 with COVID-19, enrolled during active disease. CDR3s include the opening cysteine and the closing phenylalanine or tryptophan. Each record gives: V gene, clone size, J gene, D gene, CDR3 protein, CDR3 DNA. D genes are given only for firm matches. The listing skips clone size in some rows; elsewhere it reads once, few, many or a size class.

V: TRBV7-3
size: NA
J: TRBJ2-5
D: TRBD1
CDR3: CASSSRGDRGETQYF
DNA: TGTGCCAGCAGCTCTAGGGGTGACAGGGGCGAGACCCAGTACTTC

V: TRBV27
size: NA
J: TRBJ2-2
D: NA
CDR3: CASSSTASAVTGELFF
DNA: TGTGCCAGCAGTTCCACCGCTAGCGCGGTCACCGGGGAGCTGTTTTTT

V: TRBV5-6
size: NA
J: TRBJ1-1
D: TRBD1
CDR3: CASSSWDGQASEAFF
DNA: TGTGCCAGCAGCTCGTGGGATGGACAGGCCTCTGAAGCTTTCTTT

V: TRBV12-5
size: NA
J: TRBJ1-1
D: TRBD1
CDR3: CASANRGDTEAFF
DNA: TGTGCTAGTGCTAACAGGGGAGACACTGAAGCTTTCTTT

V: TRBV11-2
size: NA
J: TRBJ1-1
D: TRBD1
CDR3: CASSFPWGQARMNTEAFF
DNA: TGTGCCAGCAGTTTTCCTTGGGGACAGGCGCGGATGAACACTGAAGCTTTCTTT

V: TRBV6-2/TRBV6-3
size: NA
J: TRBJ2-7
D: TRBD1
CDR3: CASSYGGDRGSYEQYF
DNA: TGTGCCAGCAGTTACGGGGGGGACAGGGGATCCTACGAGCAGTACTTC

V: TRBV3-1/TRBV3-2
size: NA
J: TRBJ1-5
D: NA
CDR3: CASSPGLRYSNQPQHF
DNA: TGTGCCAGCAGCCCGGGACTCCGTTATAGCAATCAGCCCCAGCATTTT

V: TRBV7-2
size: NA
J: TRBJ2-7
D: NA
CDR3: CASSGADYEQYF
DNA: TGTGCCAGCAGTGGGGCCGATTACGAGCAGTACTTC

V: TRBV18
size: NA
J: TRBJ2-1
D: NA
CDR3: CASSPKGRGNEQFF
DNA: TGTGCCAGCTCACCAAAGGGTCGAGGGAATGAGCAGTTCTTC

V: TRBV4-3
size: NA
J: TRBJ1-1
D: NA
CDR3: CASSQVSFGGTEAFF
DNA: TGCGCCAGCAGCCAAGTTTCTTTTGGTGGGACAGAAGCTTTCTTT

V: TRBV6-6
size: NA
J: TRBJ1-1
D: NA
CDR3: CASSYSILAMNTEAFF
DNA: TGTGCCAGCAGTTACTCGATTCTTGCTATGAACACTGAAGCTTTCTTT

V: TRBV21-1
size: NA
J: TRBJ1-5
D: NA
CDR3: CASSKFDSELTVQPQHF
DNA: TGTGCCAGCAGCAAATTCGACAGCGAACTTACGGTACAGCCCCAGCATTTT

V: TRBV12-5
size: NA
J: TRBJ1-2
D: NA
CDR3: CASGLVRDIESPNYGYTF
DNA: TGTGCTAGTGGTTTGGTACGGGACATAGAGTCCCCTAACTATGGCTACACCTTC

V: TRBV6-2/TRBV6-3
size: NA
J: TRBJ2-3
D: NA
CDR3: CASSITSTDTQYF
DNA: TGTGCCAGCAGCATAACTAGTACAGATACGCAGTATTTT

V: TRBV5-4
size: NA
J: TRBJ1-4
D: NA
CDR3: CASSPGGARSNEKLFF
DNA: TGTGCCAGCAGCCCGGGGGGGGCGCGTAGTAATGAAAAACTGTTTTTT

V: TRBV19
size: NA
J: TRBJ1-1
D: NA
CDR3: CASSMVYRADTEAFF
DNA: TGTGCCAGTAGTATGGTTTACAGGGCCGACACTGAAGCTTTCTTT

V: TRBV5-6
size: NA
J: TRBJ2-1
D: TRBD1
CDR3: CASSPPRGQGRLYYNEQFF
DNA: TGTGCCAGCAGCCCCCCTAGGGGACAGGGGCGATTGTATTACAATGAGCAGTTCTTC

V: TRBV28
size: NA
J: TRBJ2-7
D: NA
CDR3: CASSLGVAVDSYEQYF
DNA: TGTGCCAGCAGTTTAGGGGTAGCGGTTGACTCCTACGAGCAGTACTTC

V: TRBV25-1
size: NA
J: TRBJ1-1
D: NA
CDR3: CASRRDEAFF
DNA: TGTGCCAGCAGGAGGGATGAAGCTTTCTTT

V: TRBV19
size: NA
J: TRBJ1-4
D: NA
CDR3: CASSIGGLNEKLFF
DNA: TGTGCCAGTAGTATAGGAGGACTTAATGAAAAACTGTTTTTT

V: TRBV7-8
size: NA
J: TRBJ1-2
D: NA
CDR3: CASSPGAGDYGYTF
DNA: TGTGCCAGCAGCCCCGGGGCGGGGGACTATGGCTACACCTTC

V: TRBV1
size: NA
J: TRBJ2-1
D: NA
CDR3: CTGGSEFF
DNA: TGCACCGGCGGGTCAGAGTTCTTC

V: TRBV11-2
size: NA
J: TRBJ2-7
D: NA
CDR3: CASSLGGSNHEQYF
DNA: TGTGCCAGCAGCTTAGGCGGTAGCAACCACGAGCAGTACTTC

V: TRBV6-5
size: few
J: TRBJ1-2
D: TRBD1
CDR3: CASRSPGQTNYGYTF
DNA: TGTGCCAGCAGGTCCCCGGGACAGACTAACTATGGCTACACCTTC

V: TRBV27
size: NA
J: TRBJ1-2
D: NA
CDR3: CASSLSSRGRGYTF
DNA: TGTGCCAGCAGTTTATCGTCCAGGGGACGAGGCTACACCTTC

V: TRBV18
size: few
J: TRBJ1-1
D: NA
CDR3: CASSPGVGAFF
DNA: TGTGCCAGCTCACCGGGCGTGGGAGCTTTCTTT

V: TRBV28
size: NA
J: TRBJ1-4
D: NA
CDR3: CASSLNTGHAVVVNEKLFF
DNA: TGTGCCAGCAGTTTGAACACAGGGCACGCCGTAGTTGTTAATGAAAAACTGTTTTTT

V: TRBV10-3
size: NA
J: TRBJ2-5
D: TRBD2
CDR3: CATSSGRGETQYF
DNA: TGTGCCACCTCGAGCGGGAGGGGGGAGACCCAGTACTTC

V: TRBV28
size: NA
J: TRBJ1-4
D: TRBD1
CDR3: CASRRQGWEKLFF
DNA: TGTGCCAGCAGACGACAGGGTTGGGAAAAACTGTTTTTT

V: TRBV3-1/TRBV3-2
size: once
J: TRBJ1-5
D: TRBD1
CDR3: CASSRTGGDQPQHF
DNA: TGTGCCAGCAGCCGGACAGGGGGAGATCAGCCCCAGCATTTT

V: TRBV28
size: NA
J: TRBJ2-2
D: TRBD2
CDR3: CASRLPGLAAGELFF
DNA: TGTGCCAGCAGATTGCCCGGCCTAGCGGCCGGGGAGCTGTTTTTT

V: TRBV15
size: NA
J: TRBJ2-1
D: TRBD1
CDR3: CATSGIGTGPFPEQFF
DNA: TGTGCCACCAGCGGGATCGGGACAGGACCCTTCCCTGAGCAGTTCTTC

V: TRBV29-1
size: NA
J: TRBJ2-1
D: TRBD2
CDR3: CSAGRDEQFF
DNA: TGCAGCGCGGGGAGGGATGAGCAGTTCTTC

V: TRBV25-1
size: NA
J: TRBJ2-7
D: NA
CDR3: CASSERTGPNRYEQYF
DNA: TGTGCCAGCAGTGAAAGAACAGGTCCCAACAGATACGAGCAGTACTTC

V: TRBV9
size: NA
J: TRBJ1-2
D: TRBD1
CDR3: CASSIRDREKGYTF
DNA: TGTGCCAGCAGCATCCGGGACAGGGAAAAAGGCTACACCTTC

V: TRBV9
size: once
J: TRBJ1-2
D: NA
CDR3: CASSVGGGDYGYTF
DNA: TGTGCCAGCAGCGTCGGTGGGGGCGACTATGGCTACACCTTC

V: TRBV14
size: once
J: TRBJ2-7
D: NA
CDR3: CASSLSGTSGTRKYF
DNA: TGTGCCAGCAGCTTATCCGGGACATCCGGTACAAGGAAGTACTTC

V: TRBV6-6
size: NA
J: TRBJ1-2
D: NA
CDR3: CASSYAGGSDYGYTF
DNA: TGTGCCAGCAGTTACGCGGGGGGCTCGGACTATGGCTACACCTTC

V: TRBV10-3
size: NA
J: TRBJ1-5
D: NA
CDR3: CAISERESGQPQHF
DNA: TGTGCCATCAGTGAGAGGGAGTCGGGACAGCCCCAGCATTTT

V: TRBV7-2
size: NA
J: TRBJ1-4
D: TRBD1
CDR3: CASSPRQGEVKKLFF
DNA: TGTGCCAGCAGCCCTCGACAGGGGGAGGTGAAAAAACTGTTTTTT

V: TRBV7-2
size: few
J: TRBJ2-2
D: NA
CDR3: CASSLDRVNTGELFF
DNA: TGTGCCAGCAGCTTAGACAGGGTGAACACCGGGGAGCTGTTTTTT

V: TRBV7-3
size: once
J: TRBJ2-5
D: NA
CDR3: CASSFKGEETQYF
DNA: TGTGCCAGCAGCTTTAAAGGGGAAGAGACCCAGTACTTC

V: TRBV18
size: few
J: TRBJ2-7
D: TRBD2
CDR3: CASSLEAGGFGRQYF
DNA: TGTGCCAGCTCACTTGAGGCGGGGGGGTTCGGTCGGCAGTACTTC

V: TRBV20-1
size: NA
J: TRBJ2-3
D: NA
CDR3: CSARGGGMQYF
DNA: TGCAGTGCTAGGGGAGGGGGTATGCAGTATTTT

V: TRBV24-1
size: NA
J: TRBJ1-5
D: TRBD1
CDR3: CATSDPLTGIDQPQHF
DNA: TGTGCCACCAGTGACCCGTTGACAGGGATCGATCAGCCCCAGCATTTT

V: TRBV7-3
size: NA
J: TRBJ2-1
D: NA
CDR3: CASSRSGNEQFF
DNA: TGTGCCAGCAGCCGCTCCGGGAATGAGCAGTTCTTC

V: TRBV4-1
size: NA
J: TRBJ1-2
D: NA
CDR3: CASSHPTVYGYTF
DNA: TGCGCCAGCAGCCATCCGACAGTCTATGGCTACACCTTC

V: TRBV4-1
size: NA
J: TRBJ2-1
D: NA
CDR3: CASSLTGTHNEQFF
DNA: TGCGCCAGCAGCCTGACCGGGACTCACAATGAGCAGTTCTTC

V: TRBV6-6
size: NA
J: TRBJ1-2
D: TRBD1
CDR3: CASSYGPGGNYGYTF
DNA: TGTGCCAGCAGTTATGGTCCAGGGGGCAACTATGGCTACACCTTC

V: TRBV6-6
size: NA
J: TRBJ1-2
D: TRBD1
CDR3: CASSVTGDFGYTF
DNA: TGTGCCAGCAGTGTGACAGGGGATTTTGGCTACACCTTC

V: TRBV7-2
size: NA
J: TRBJ1-5
D: NA
CDR3: CASSPGTYSNQPQHF
DNA: TGTGCCAGCAGCCCTGGGACATATAGCAATCAGCCCCAGCATTTT

V: TRBV27
size: NA
J: TRBJ1-2
D: NA
CDR3: CASSRTPGKGGNGYTF
DNA: TGTGCCAGCAGTCGAACACCAGGCAAAGGGGGAAATGGCTACACCTTC

V: TRBV7-3
size: NA
J: TRBJ2-1
D: TRBD1
CDR3: CASSLRDRAFNEQFF
DNA: TGTGCCAGCAGCTTAAGGGACAGGGCATTCAATGAGCAGTTCTTC

V: TRBV12-3/TRBV12-4
size: NA
J: TRBJ2-1
D: NA
CDR3: CASTDRSYNEQFF
DNA: TGTGCCAGCACTGACAGATCCTACAATGAGCAGTTCTTC

V: TRBV5-1
size: NA
J: TRBJ1-2
D: NA
CDR3: CASSGDINYGYTF
DNA: TGCGCCAGCAGCGGGGACATAAACTATGGCTACACCTTC

V: TRBV5-6
size: NA
J: TRBJ2-1
D: TRBD2
CDR3: CASSLGSGRAGNEQFF
DNA: TGTGCCAGCAGCTTGGGTAGCGGGAGGGCCGGGAATGAGCAGTTCTTC

V: TRBV7-2
size: NA
J: TRBJ1-3
D: NA
CDR3: CASSPMWGGGPSTSTIYF
DNA: TGTGCCAGCAGCCCCATGTGGGGAGGGGGACCCTCAACGAGCACCATATATTTT

V: TRBV5-1
size: NA
J: TRBJ2-2
D: NA
CDR3: CASSLLSNTGELFF
DNA: TGCGCCAGCAGCTTACTTTCGAACACCGGGGAGCTGTTTTTT

V: TRBV28
size: NA
J: TRBJ2-3
D: TRBD2
CDR3: CASSYGLARPDTQYF
DNA: TGTGCCAGCAGTTATGGACTAGCGAGGCCAGATACGCAGTATTTT